Below are 26 T cell receptor beta chains sequenced from a single sample in a study of T cells in localized non-small cell lung cancer. The data were produced by immunoSEQ multiplex PCR, yet TCRdb's version contains in-frame clones alone and is incomplete. The sample consists of roughly 77,000 clones, more than 70% of them appearing once. The sample was peripheral blood, taken before any cancer treatment. The receptor set was obtained from a woman aged 40-69 years with stage I squamous cell lung carcinoma.

The chain carries TRBV5-4 and TRBJ1-2, with D tentatively TRBD1 (5 bases). V lost 4 bases and J 4 bases, leaving 14 bases between the germline ends. The CDR3 runs 14 residues. The germline V gene has CDR1 SGHNT and CDR2 YYREEE (reference sequence). The CDR3 DNA follows: TGTGCCAGCAGCGCTTCGACAGACCTCTATGGCTACACCTTC. It codes for CASSASTDLYGYTF.

The rearrangement links TRBV13 to TRBJ1-3; D is possibly TRBD1 (6 bases). The V end lost 2 bases, the J end lost 0 bases, and 11 bases lay between the germline ends. There are 16 residues in the CDR3. Germline CDR1 reads PRHDT; CDR2 reads FYEKMQ (reference sequence). The CDR3 DNA sequence: TGTGCCAGCAGCTTACCCCAGGGGCACTCTGGAAACACCATATATTTT. As protein: CASSLPQGHSGNTIYF.

The chain is built from TRBV7-9 and TRBJ2-1; TRBD1 might be the D (6 bases). The V gene's germline CDR1 is SEHNR and CDR2 FQNEAQ (reference sequence). The CDR3 consists of 15 residues. V gave up 6 bases and J gave up 7 bases, with 19 bases separating them. In DNA, the CDR3 is TGTGCCAGCAGTTATGAAGGACAGCGTAAAAATGAGCAGTTCTTC. Its translation is CASSYEGQRKNEQFF.

The rearrangement joins TRBV19 to TRBJ2-3; no definite D call. The CDR3 runs to 13 residues. CDR1 is LNHDA and CDR2 is SQIVND in the germline V gene (reference sequence). Between the trimmed V and J ends, which lost 3 bases and 4 bases, there was a span of 8 bases. In DNA, the CDR3 is TGTGCCAGTAGTATCTTTCGGGCAGATACGCAGTATTTT. Translating it yields CASSIFRADTQYF.

This chain joins TRBV5-1 and TRBJ2-3; D possibly matches TRBD1 or TRBD2 (5 bases each). The CDR3 runs 15 residues. V was cut by 4 bases and J by 2 bases, with 14 bases left in between. Per germline, CDR1 SGHRS and CDR2 YFSETQ. CDR3 sequence reads: CASSPWDGTTDTQYF. CDR3 nucleotide sequence: TGCGCCAGCAGCCCGTGGGACGGCACCACAGATACGCAGTATTTT. The whole variable domain, remainder taken from reference TRBV5-1 and TRBJ2-3, is KAGVTQTPRYLIKTRGQQVTLSCSPISGHRSVSWYQQTPGQGLQFLFEYFSETQRNKGNFPGRFSGRQFSNSRSEMNVSTLELGDSALYLCASSPWDGTTDTQYFGPGTRLTVL.

This clone has just a few counts. The chain recombines TRBV11-2 with TRBJ2-7; D gene uncertain. The CDR3 consists of 14 residues. Deletions cut 0 bases from V and 3 bases from J, with 9 bases between. In germline, CDR1 is SGHAT, CDR2 FQNNGV. CDR3 DNA: TGTGCCAGCAGCTTAGACGGCACCTACTACGAGCAGTACTTC. The encoded protein is CASSLDGTYYEQYF.

J is TRBJ1-3 and V is TRBV9; no clear D. The CDR3 totals 14 residues. With 0 bases removed from V and 4 bases from J, the gap between germline ends came to 8 bases. In germline, CDR1 is SGDLS, CDR2 YYNGEE. CDR3 coding DNA: TGTGCCAGCAGCGTAGCTCGGTGGGGAAACACCATATATTTT. This codes for CASSVARWGNTIYF.

The gene calls are TRBV5-6 and TRBJ1-2; perhaps TRBD1 as D (5 bases). V gave up 0 bases and J gave up 6 bases, with 12 bases separating them. Germline V lookup: CDR1 SGHDT, CDR2 YYEEEE. The CDR3 runs to 14 residues. The CDR3 is CASSLGGRVNGYTF. The DNA for the CDR3 is TGTGCCAGCAGCTTGGGCGGCAGGGTGAATGGCTACACCTTC. The whole variable domain, remainder taken from reference TRBV5-6 and TRBJ1-2, is DAGVTQSPTHLIKTRGQQVTLRCSPKSGHDTVSWYQQALGQGPQFIFQYYEEEERQRGNFPDRFSGHQFPNYSSELNVNALLLGDSALYLCASSLGGRVNGYTFGSGTRLTVV.

V gene TRBV19 combines with J gene TRBJ1-3; no definite D call. CDR3 length: 14 residues. The V and J ends lost 5 bases and 0 bases respectively, with 8 bases between them. Germline-derived CDR1 and CDR2 are LNHDA and SQIVND (reference sequence). CDR3: CASSAGYSGNTIYF. The DNA of the CDR3 is TGTGCCAGTAGTGCCGGATACTCTGGAAACACCATATATTTT.

CDR3 residues: CASSETGDYGYTF. CDR3 coding DNA: TGTGCCAGCAGTGAAACAGGTGACTATGGCTACACCTTC. The V gene is TRBV6-1, the J gene TRBJ1-2; perhaps TRBD1 as D (5 bases). Trimming left V 2 bases short and J 3 bases short, with 7 bases between. Germline V gene sequence: CDR1 MNHNS, CDR2 SASEGT. The CDR3 is 13 residues long.

The chain recombines TRBV9 with TRBJ1-1; 8 bases line up with TRBD1. The germline V gene encodes CDR1 SGDLS and CDR2 YYNGEE. Losses at the gene ends were 7 bases for V and 1 base for J; bases not matched to a gene: 3. The CDR3 spans 13 residues. The CDR3 DNA reads as TGTGCCAGCGGAGACAGGGGGAACACTGAAGCTTTCTTT. Translating gives CASGDRGNTEAFF.

The chain employs TRBV10-1 and TRBJ2-3; 9 nucleotides agree with TRBD1. Germline values: CDR1 WNHNN, CDR2 SYGVQD (reference sequence). After removal of 2 bases from V and 8 bases from J, the junction contained 11 bases not matched to a gene. The CDR3 has 16 amino acids. The CDR3 sequence: CASSEPGQGPMGTQYF. CDR3 in DNA: TGCGCCAGCAGTGAGCCCGGACAGGGGCCCATGGGTACGCAGTATTTT.

The genes are TRBV2 and TRBJ2-4; 7 bases match TRBD1. There are 14 residues in the CDR3. Germline CDR1 SNHLY, CDR2 FYNNEI. V gave up 6 bases and J gave up 1 base; unmatched junction bases: 3. As DNA, the CDR3 is TGTGCCAGCAGGAAGGGGGCCGCCAAAAACATTCAGTACTTC. Translation gives CASRKGAAKNIQYF.

The chain is built from TRBV7-8 and TRBJ2-3; perhaps TRBD2 as D (6 bases). The CDR3 contains 15 residues. V gave up 5 bases and J gave up 3 bases, with 15 bases separating them. The V gene's germline CDR1 is SGHVS and CDR2 FQNEAQ. CDR3 sequence (DNA): TGTGCCAGCAGCCCTGGACTATTTGAAACAGATACGCAGTATTTT. This sequence encodes CASSPGLFETDTQYF.

This chain uses TRBV6-5 with TRBJ1-1; D is possibly TRBD1 (6 bases). The CDR3 is 15 amino acids. Germline CDR1 and CDR2: MNHEY and SVGAGI. Trimming removed 6 bases from V and 5 bases from J, with 19 bases in between. The CDR3 sequence: CASRRPTGLGTEAFF. Written as DNA, the CDR3 is TGTGCCAGCAGGCGTCCCACAGGGCTGGGAACTGAAGCTTTCTTT.

The chain joins TRBV5-5 to TRBJ1-3; D gene uncertain. The CDR3 is 16 residues long. Trimming shortened V by 4 bases and J by 1 base, and 15 bases separated the two germline ends. Germline loops: CDR1 SGHKS, CDR2 YYEKEE (reference sequence). The CDR3 loop reads CASSRNQGSSGNTIYF. The CDR3 DNA follows: TGTGCCAGCAGCCGTAACCAAGGGTCTTCTGGAAACACCATATATTTT. The full variable domain, its missing parts supplied by reference TRBV5-5 and TRBJ1-3, is DAGVTQSPTHLIKTRGQQVTLRCSPISGHKSVSWYQQVLGQGPQFIFQYYEKEERGRGNFPDRFSARQFPNYSSELNVNALLLGDSALYLCASSRNQGSSGNTIYFGEGSWLTVV.

V usage is TRBV19 and J usage is TRBJ1-6, with 9 bases aligning to TRBD1. This CDR3 comprises 14 residues. Unmatched junction bases numbered 5, after V lost 4 bases and J lost 10 bases. CDR1 and CDR2 from the germline V gene are LNHDA and SQIVND (reference sequence). CDR3 DNA: TGTGCCAGTAGTACTACAGGGGGCAGATCACCCCTCCACTTT. Encoded protein: CASSTTGGRSPLHF. Drawing the rest from reference TRBV19 and TRBJ1-6, the complete variable domain is DGGITQSPKYLFRKEGQNVTLSCEQNLNHDAMYWYRQDPGQGLRLIYYSQIVNDFQKGDIAEGYSVSREKKESFPLTVTSAQKNPTAFYLCASSTTGGRSPLHFGNGTRLTVT.

The chain links TRBV5-1 to TRBJ1-1, with TRBD1 as a possible D gene (6 bases). This CDR3 has 15 amino acids. Germline V gene data show CDR1 as SGHRS and CDR2 as YFSETQ. Trimming left V 2 bases short and J 0 bases short, with 11 bases between. DNA of the CDR3: TGCGCCAGCAGCTTAAATACAGGGATGAACACTGAAGCTTTCTTT. Amino acids: CASSLNTGMNTEAFF.

The chain joins TRBV9 to TRBJ2-7; D gene ambiguous. Per the germline V gene, CDR1 is SGDLS and CDR2 is YYNGEE. This CDR3 contains 15 residues. Trimming stripped 0 bases from V and 0 bases from J, with 10 bases between. This chain's CDR3 is CASSVGALSSYEQYF. As DNA, the CDR3 is TGTGCCAGCAGCGTAGGTGCCCTGAGCTCCTACGAGCAGTACTTC. Together with reference TRBV9 and TRBJ2-7, the CDR3 gives the full variable domain: DSGVTQTPKHLITATGQRVTLRCSPRSGDLSVYWYQQSLDQGLQFLIQYYNGEERAKGNILERFSAQQFPDLHSELNLSSLELGDSALYFCASSVGALSSYEQYFGPGTRLTVT.

This clone was observed a single time. This chain links TRBV11-3 with TRBJ1-1, with D uncertain. The CDR3 length is 14 residues. Germline values: CDR1 SGHNT, CDR2 YENEEA. Deletions cut 6 bases from V and 4 bases from J, with 15 bases between. The CDR3 DNA reads TGTGCCAGCAGTCCCGCCGGCCCAGGCACTGAAGCTTTCTTT. Its protein product is CASSPAGPGTEAFF.

The chain is built from TRBV6-5 and TRBJ2-5; D not certain. The J call may be mistaken, given a closer DNA end match to TRBJ2-7. The CDR3 covers 14 residues. Germline CDR1 MNHEY, CDR2 SVGAGI. CDR3 loop: CASSPLTGSYEQYF. The CDR3 bases are TGTGCCAGCAGTCCCCTGACGGGTTCCTACGAGCAGTACTTC.

This clone was counted once. The chain links TRBV7-9 to TRBJ2-1; D is uncertain. The CDR3 runs to 12 residues. The V gene's germline CDR1 is SEHNR and CDR2 FQNEAQ (reference sequence). Trimming left V 3 bases short and J 7 bases short, with 7 bases between. The DNA of the CDR3 is TGTGCCAGCAGCTTTGGCAGGAATGAGCAGTTCTTC. Translating gives CASSFGRNEQFF.

This chain joins TRBV7-8 and TRBJ1-2; 9 bases fit TRBD1. The CDR3 is 17 residues long. Germline V gives CDR1 SGHVS, CDR2 FQNEAQ. V lost 5 bases, J lost 0 bases, and 10 bases stayed unmatched. The CDR3 nucleotides read TGTGCCAGCAGCCTAGGACAGGGGAGAATGACTAACTATGGCTACACCTTC. Amino acids: CASSLGQGRMTNYGYTF.

The chain uses TRBV6-6 and TRBJ1-1; D is uncertain. The V gene's germline CDR1 is MNHNY and CDR2 SVGAGI (reference sequence). This CDR3 is 15 amino acids long. V lost 6 bases, J lost 5 bases, and 19 bases lay in between. CDR3: CASRAWGGLDTEAFF. CDR3 nucleotide sequence: TGTGCCAGCAGGGCCTGGGGAGGACTCGATACTGAAGCTTTCTTT.

The chain carries TRBV30 and TRBJ2-5, with D tentatively TRBD1 (7 bases). CDR3 size: 16 residues. Germline V gene lookup returns CDR1 GTSNPN and CDR2 SVGIG (reference sequence). V was shortened by 5 bases and J by 2 bases, with 21 bases between the two germline ends. CDR3 in DNA: TGTGCCTGGGATCCTGACAGGGAGGTTCGACAAGAGACCCAGTACTTC. This encodes CAWDPDREVRQETQYF.

The chain has TRBV9 and TRBJ2-7; TRBD1 is a possible D gene (6 bases). This CDR3 has 14 residues. The germline gives CDR1 SGDLS, CDR2 YYNGEE. The ends were cut back, 3 bases at V and 2 bases at J, with 12 bases in the middle. Written as DNA, the CDR3 is TGTGCCAGCAGCGGCCGGGACACCGCCTACGAGCAGTACTTC. It specifies CASSGRDTAYEQYF.